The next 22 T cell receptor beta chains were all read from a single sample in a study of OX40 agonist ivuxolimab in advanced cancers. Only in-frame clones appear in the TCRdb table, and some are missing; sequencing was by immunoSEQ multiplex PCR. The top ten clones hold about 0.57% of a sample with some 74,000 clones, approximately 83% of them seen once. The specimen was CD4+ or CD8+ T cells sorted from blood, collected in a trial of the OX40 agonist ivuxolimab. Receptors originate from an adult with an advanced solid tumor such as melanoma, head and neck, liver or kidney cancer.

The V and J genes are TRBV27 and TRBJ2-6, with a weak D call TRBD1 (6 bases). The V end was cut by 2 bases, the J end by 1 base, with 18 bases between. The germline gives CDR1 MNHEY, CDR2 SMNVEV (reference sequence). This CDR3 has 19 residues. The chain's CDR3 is CASSLTGLNRHSGANVLTF. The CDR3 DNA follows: TGTGCCAGCAGTTTAACAGGGTTAAATCGACATTCTGGGGCCAACGTCCTGACTTTC.

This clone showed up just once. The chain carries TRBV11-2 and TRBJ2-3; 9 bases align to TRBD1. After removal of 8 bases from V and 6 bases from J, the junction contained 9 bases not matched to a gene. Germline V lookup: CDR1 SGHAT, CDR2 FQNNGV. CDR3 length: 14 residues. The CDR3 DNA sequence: TGTGCCAGCGGGCATGGGACAGGGATCGATACGCAGTATTTT. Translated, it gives CASGHGTGIDTQYF.

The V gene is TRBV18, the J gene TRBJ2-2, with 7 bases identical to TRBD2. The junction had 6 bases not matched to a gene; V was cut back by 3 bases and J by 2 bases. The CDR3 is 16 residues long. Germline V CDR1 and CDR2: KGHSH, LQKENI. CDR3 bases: TGTGCCAGCTCACCCTACGGGACTACCAACACCGGGGAGCTGTTTTTT. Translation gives CASSPYGTTNTGELFF.

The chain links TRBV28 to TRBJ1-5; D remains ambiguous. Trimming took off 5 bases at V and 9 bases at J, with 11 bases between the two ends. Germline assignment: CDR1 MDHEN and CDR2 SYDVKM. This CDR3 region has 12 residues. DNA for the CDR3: TGTGCCAGCAGTGCCTCCCGTTTGCCCCAGCATTTT. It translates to CASSASRLPQHF.

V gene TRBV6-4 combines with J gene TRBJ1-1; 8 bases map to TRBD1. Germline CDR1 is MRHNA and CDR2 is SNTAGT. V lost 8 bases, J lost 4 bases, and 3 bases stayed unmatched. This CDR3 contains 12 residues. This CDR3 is CASQGASTEAFF. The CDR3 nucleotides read TGTGCCAGCCAGGGGGCGAGCACTGAAGCTTTCTTT.

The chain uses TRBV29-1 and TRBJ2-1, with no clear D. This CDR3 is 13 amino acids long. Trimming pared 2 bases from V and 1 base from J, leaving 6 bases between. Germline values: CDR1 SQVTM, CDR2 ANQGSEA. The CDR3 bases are TGCAGCGTTGAAACCGGGTCCTACAATGAGCAGTTCTTC. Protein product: CSVETGSYNEQFF.

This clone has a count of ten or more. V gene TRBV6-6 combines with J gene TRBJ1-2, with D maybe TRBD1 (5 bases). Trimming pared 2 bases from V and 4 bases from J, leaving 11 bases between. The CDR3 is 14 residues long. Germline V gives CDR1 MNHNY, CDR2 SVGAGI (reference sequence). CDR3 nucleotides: TGTGCCAGCAGTTACGAGGCGCAGGGCTATGGCTACACCTTC. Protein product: CASSYEAQGYGYTF.

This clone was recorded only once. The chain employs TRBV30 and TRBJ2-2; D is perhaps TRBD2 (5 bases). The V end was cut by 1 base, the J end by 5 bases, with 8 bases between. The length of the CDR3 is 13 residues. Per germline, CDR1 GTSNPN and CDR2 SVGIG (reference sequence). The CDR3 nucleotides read TGTGCCTGGAGTGAACCGGGGACCGGGGAGCTGTTTTTT. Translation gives CAWSEPGTGELFF.

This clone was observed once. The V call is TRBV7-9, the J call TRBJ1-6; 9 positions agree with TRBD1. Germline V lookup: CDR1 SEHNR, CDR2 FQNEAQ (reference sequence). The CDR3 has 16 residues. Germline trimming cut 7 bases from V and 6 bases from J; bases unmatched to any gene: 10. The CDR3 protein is CASNEAGQGSNSPLHF. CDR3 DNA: TGTGCCAGCAACGAGGCGGGACAGGGAAGTAATTCACCCCTCCACTTT.

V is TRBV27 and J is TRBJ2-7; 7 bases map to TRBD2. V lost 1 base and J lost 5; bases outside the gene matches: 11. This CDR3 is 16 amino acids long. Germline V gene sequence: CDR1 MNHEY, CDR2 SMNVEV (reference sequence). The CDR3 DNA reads TGTGCCAGCAGTTTATTTTACAGTACTAGCGATCACGAGCAGTACTTC. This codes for CASSLFYSTSDHEQYF.

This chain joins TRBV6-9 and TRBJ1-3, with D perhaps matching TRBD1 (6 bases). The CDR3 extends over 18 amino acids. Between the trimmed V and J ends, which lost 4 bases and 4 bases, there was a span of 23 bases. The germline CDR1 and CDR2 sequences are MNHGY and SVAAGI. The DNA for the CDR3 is TGTGCCAGCAGTTTCCTCCCCCGACCGGGACACGGAGGAAACACCATATATTTT. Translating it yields CASSFLPRPGHGGNTIYF.

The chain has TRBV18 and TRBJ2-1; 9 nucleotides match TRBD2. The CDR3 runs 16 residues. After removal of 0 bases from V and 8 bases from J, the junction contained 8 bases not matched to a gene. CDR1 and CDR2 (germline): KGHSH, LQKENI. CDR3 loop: CASSPPRGGRADEQFF. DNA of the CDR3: TGTGCCAGCTCACCACCGAGGGGCGGGAGGGCCGATGAGCAGTTCTTC.

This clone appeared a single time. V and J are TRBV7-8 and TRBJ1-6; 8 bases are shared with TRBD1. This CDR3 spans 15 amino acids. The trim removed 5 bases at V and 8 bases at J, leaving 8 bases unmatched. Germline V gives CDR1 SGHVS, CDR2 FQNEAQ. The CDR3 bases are TGTGCCAGCAGCCACGGAGACAGGGGTCATTCACCCCTCCACTTT. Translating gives CASSHGDRGHSPLHF.

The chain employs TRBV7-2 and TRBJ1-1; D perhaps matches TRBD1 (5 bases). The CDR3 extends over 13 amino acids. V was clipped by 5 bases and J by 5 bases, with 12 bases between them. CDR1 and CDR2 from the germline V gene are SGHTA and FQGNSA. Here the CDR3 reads CASSPSRDTEAFF. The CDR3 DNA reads TGTGCCAGCAGCCCGTCCAGGGATACTGAAGCTTTCTTT.

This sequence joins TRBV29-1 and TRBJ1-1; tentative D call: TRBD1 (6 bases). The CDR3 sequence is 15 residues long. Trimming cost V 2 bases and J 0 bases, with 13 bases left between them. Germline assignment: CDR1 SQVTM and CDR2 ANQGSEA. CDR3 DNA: TGCAGCGTTGAATGGGGGGCCTATATGAACACTGAAGCTTTCTTT. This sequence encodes CSVEWGAYMNTEAFF.

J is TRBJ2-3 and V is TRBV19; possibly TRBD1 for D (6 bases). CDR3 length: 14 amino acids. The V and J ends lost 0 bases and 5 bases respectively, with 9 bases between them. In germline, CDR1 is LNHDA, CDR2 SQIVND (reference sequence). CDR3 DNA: TGTGCCAGTAGTATAGAGCTAGGGGGAGATACGCAGTATTTT. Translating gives CASSIELGGDTQYF.

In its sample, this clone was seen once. The CDR3 coding sequence is TGTGCCATCAGTGAGCGGAGAGAGACCCAGTACTTC. Its translation is CAISERRETQYF. This chain joins TRBV10-3 and TRBJ2-5; D ambiguous. With 2 bases removed from V and 4 bases from J, the gap between germline ends came to 5 bases. The germline CDR1 and CDR2 sequences are ENHRY and SYGVKD. This CDR3 region has 12 residues.

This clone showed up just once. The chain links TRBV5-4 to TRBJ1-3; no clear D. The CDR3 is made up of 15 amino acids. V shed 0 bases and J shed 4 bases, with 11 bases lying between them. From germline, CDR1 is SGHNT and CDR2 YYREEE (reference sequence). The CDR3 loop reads CASSLEATKGNTIYF. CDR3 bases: TGTGCCAGCAGCTTGGAGGCGACAAAGGGAAACACCATATATTTT.

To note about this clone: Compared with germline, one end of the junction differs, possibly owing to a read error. CDR3: CASSLSGQGRGIF. In DNA form, the CDR3 reads TGTGCCAGCAGTTTATCGGGACAGGGTAGGGGGATCTTT. This rearrangement joins TRBV27 to TRBJ1-1; 9 bases agree with TRBD1. CDR3 length: 13 residues. Germline V gives CDR1 MNHEY, CDR2 SMNVEV (reference sequence).

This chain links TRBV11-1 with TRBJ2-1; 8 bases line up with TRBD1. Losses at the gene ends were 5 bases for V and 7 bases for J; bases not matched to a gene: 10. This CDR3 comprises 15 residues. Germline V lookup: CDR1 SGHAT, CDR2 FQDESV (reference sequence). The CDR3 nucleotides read TGTGCCAGCAGCCAACGACAGGGGATTCGGAATGAGCAGTTCTTC. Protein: CASSQRQGIRNEQFF. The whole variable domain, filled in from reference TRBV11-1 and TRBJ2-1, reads EAEVAQSPRYKITEKSQAVAFWCDPISGHATLYWYRQILGQGPELLVQFQDESVVDDSQLPKDRFSAERLKGVDSTLKIQPAELGDSAMYLCASSQRQGIRNEQFFGPGTRLTVL.

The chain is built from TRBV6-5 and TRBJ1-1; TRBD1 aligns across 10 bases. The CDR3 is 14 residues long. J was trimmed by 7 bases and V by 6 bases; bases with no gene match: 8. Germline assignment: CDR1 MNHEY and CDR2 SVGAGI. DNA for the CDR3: TGTGCCAGCAGGGCGACAGGGGGCGGAGATGAAGCTTTCTTT. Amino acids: CASRATGGGDEAFF.

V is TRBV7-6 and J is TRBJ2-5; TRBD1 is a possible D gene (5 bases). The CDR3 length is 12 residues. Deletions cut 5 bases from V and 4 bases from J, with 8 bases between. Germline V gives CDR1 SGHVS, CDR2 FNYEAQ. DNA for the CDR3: TGTGCCAGCAGCGGCAGGGTAGAGACCCAGTACTTC. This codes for CASSGRVETQYF.